This T cell receptor beta chain was recorded in a study of T cells after yellow fever vaccination. Study-wide background: SMART-Seq v4 Ultra Low Input handled preparation of low-cell-number fractions. Study-level points and caveats: Abundant bulk-population clonotypes could contaminate the FACS-sorted repertoires. Overall, a small share of clonotypes was seen in both CD4 and CD8 compartments.

The CDR3 runs to 14 residues. CDR1 LNHDA and CDR2 SQIVND come from the germline V gene (reference sequence). V was clipped by 5 bases and J by 5 bases; unmatched bases: 5. UMIs and a universal primer site were added when TCR cDNA was made by 5'RACE template switching. Using its own MiXCR run on the 5' RACE reads, TCRdb lists one record per CDR3 protein. The data hold some 600,000 distinct CDR3 sequences, with 17% observed a single time. About this clonotype itself: Its specificity is not known.

The TCR was taken from a man aged 18-30 years who received the YFV17D yellow fever vaccine. The sequenced sample was PBMCs, obtained about 5 days after the first yellow fever vaccination. This chain joins TRBV19 and TRBJ1-5, with 8 bases aligning to TRBD1. The CDR3 loop is CASSGSGGHQPQHF. The CDR3 DNA reads TGTGCCAGTAGTGGATCAGGGGGCCATCAGCCCCAGCATTTT.